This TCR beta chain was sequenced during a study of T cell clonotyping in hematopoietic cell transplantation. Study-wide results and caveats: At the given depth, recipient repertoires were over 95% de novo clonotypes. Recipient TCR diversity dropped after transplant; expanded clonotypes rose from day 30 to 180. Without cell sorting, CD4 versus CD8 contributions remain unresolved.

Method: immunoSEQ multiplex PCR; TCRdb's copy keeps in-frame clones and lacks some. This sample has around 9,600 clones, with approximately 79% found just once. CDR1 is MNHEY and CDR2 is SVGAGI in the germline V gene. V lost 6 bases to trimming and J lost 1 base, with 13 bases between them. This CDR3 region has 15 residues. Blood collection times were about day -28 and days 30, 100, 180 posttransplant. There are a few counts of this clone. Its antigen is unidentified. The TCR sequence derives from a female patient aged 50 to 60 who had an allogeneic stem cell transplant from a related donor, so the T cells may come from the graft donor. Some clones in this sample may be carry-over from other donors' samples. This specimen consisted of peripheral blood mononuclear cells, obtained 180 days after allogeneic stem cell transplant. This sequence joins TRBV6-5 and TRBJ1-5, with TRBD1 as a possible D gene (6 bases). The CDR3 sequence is CASSRRGVSNQPQHF. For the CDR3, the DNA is TGTGCCAGCAGCCGAAGGGGGGTGAGCAATCAGCCCCAGCATTTT.